These 31 T cell receptor beta chains came from one sample sequenced in a study of cytomegalovirus exposure and HLA in healthy donors. 13 Jbeta primers and 60 Vbeta primers were used for the PCR. Clones were sequenced by immunoSEQ multiplex PCR, and TCRdb holds only the in-frame ones, with some missing. The sample has about 210,000 clones. What was sequenced was PBMCs. The receptors derive from a woman aged 25 to 39 in good health and CMV-seropositive.

J is TRBJ2-1 and V is TRBV10-3; D unresolved. CDR1 and CDR2 from the germline V gene are ENHRY and SYGVKD. The CDR3 totals 16 residues. V gave up 4 bases and J gave up 4 bases, with 17 bases separating them. CDR3 coding DNA: TGTGCCATCAGTGGGGCAACCGATCCCCCTTACAATGAGCAGTTCTTC. Amino acid sequence: CAISGATDPPYNEQFF.

The J gene is TRBJ2-7, the V gene TRBV7-9; 9 bases match TRBD2. V trimming: 1 base; J trimming: 2 bases; junction bases outside the gene matches: 3. The germline CDR1 and CDR2 sequences are SEHNR and FQNEAQ (reference sequence). The CDR3 has 15 residues. The CDR3 protein is CASSLGSGGPYEQYF. CDR3 bases: TGTGCCAGCAGCTTAGGAAGCGGGGGGCCCTACGAGCAGTACTTC. Together with reference TRBV7-9 and TRBJ2-7, the CDR3 gives the full variable domain: DTGVSQNPRHKITKRGQNVTFRCDPISEHNRLYWYRQTLGQGPEFLTYFQNEAQLEKSRLLSDRFSAERPKGSFSTLEIQRTEQGDSAMYLCASSLGSGGPYEQYFGPGTRLTVT.

This chain joins TRBV15 and TRBJ2-3; TRBD2 might be the D (6 bases). This CDR3 region has 13 residues. The V gene lost 3 bases and the J gene lost 8 bases, with 12 bases spanning the gap. Germline CDR1 is LNHNV and CDR2 is YYDKDF (reference sequence). CDR3 bases: TGTGCCACCAGCAGCCCTGGAGGGCCTACGCAGTATTTT. Protein: CATSSPGGPTQYF.

V and J are TRBV4-3 and TRBJ1-5; D possibly corresponds to TRBD1 (5 bases). Germline V gene data show CDR1 as LGHNA and CDR2 as YSLEER. V lost 0 bases and J 3 bases, leaving 9 bases between the germline ends. The CDR3 consists of 15 residues. For the CDR3, the DNA is TGCGCCAGCAGCCAAGAAAACAGGCCCAATCAGCCCCAGCATTTT. Translated, it gives CASSQENRPNQPQHF.

The chain has TRBV6-5 and TRBJ2-3, with D perhaps TRBD1 (6 bases). CDR1 MNHEY and CDR2 SVGAGI come from the germline V gene. Trimming pared 7 bases from V and 5 bases from J, leaving 19 bases between. This CDR3 is 15 amino acids long. CDR3 sequence reads: CASNRGTPEEDTQYF. In nucleotides, the CDR3 is TGTGCCAGCAATCGAGGGACACCAGAGGAAGATACGCAGTATTTT.

V usage is TRBV13 and J usage is TRBJ2-7; D is possibly TRBD2 (6 bases). V lost 0 bases and J lost 3, with 15 bases in between. The CDR3 covers 16 residues. CDR1 is PRHDT and CDR2 is FYEKMQ in the germline V gene (reference sequence). In DNA, the CDR3 is TGTGCCAGCAGCTTAGGCCGGTCTAGCGTGATCTACGAGCAGTACTTC. It yields the protein CASSLGRSSVIYEQYF.

The chain links TRBV29-1 to TRBJ1-2; weak D call: TRBD1 (6 bases). The V gene lost 6 bases and the J gene lost 5 bases, with 28 bases spanning the gap. Germline-derived CDR1 and CDR2 are SQVTM and ANQGSEA. This CDR3 contains 17 residues. CDR3 sequence: CSVGVQGPSLARYGYTF. DNA of the CDR3: TGCAGCGTGGGAGTCCAGGGGCCCTCACTGGCGAGATATGGCTACACCTTC. Full variable domain (remainder filled in from reference TRBV29-1 and TRBJ1-2): SAVISQKPSRDICQRGTSLTIQCQVDSQVTMMFWYRQQPGQSLTLIATANQGSEATYESGFVIDKFPISRPNLTFSTLTVSNMSPEDSSIYLCSVGVQGPSLARYGYTFGSGTRLTVV.

The rearrangement joins TRBV5-1 to TRBJ2-3; 12 bases agree with TRBD1. Germline trimming cut 2 bases from V and 5 bases from J; bases unmatched to any gene: 6. Per the germline V gene, CDR1 is SGHRS and CDR2 is YFSETQ. The CDR3 runs to 16 residues. The CDR3: CASSLRDRGLEDTQYF. The CDR3 DNA follows: TGCGCCAGCAGCTTAAGGGACAGGGGGCTTGAAGATACGCAGTATTTT.

The genes are TRBV7-2 and TRBJ1-3, with D tentatively TRBD1 (5 bases). Germline CDR1 SGHTA, CDR2 FQGNSA. This CDR3 is built from 15 residues. V lost 5 bases to trimming and J lost 4 bases, with 15 bases between them. The CDR3 sequence is CASSVRGGDGNTIYF. CDR3 coding DNA: TGTGCCAGCAGCGTACGGGGGGGAGACGGAAACACCATATATTTT.

This sequence joins TRBV7-9 and TRBJ2-2; D is ambiguous. Germline V gene data show CDR1 as SEHNR and CDR2 as FQNEAQ (reference sequence). This CDR3 contains 11 residues. V shed 4 bases and J shed 8 bases, with 5 bases lying between them. The CDR3 nucleotides are TGTGCCAGCAGCTCTTATGGGGAGCTGTTTTTT. Translating it yields CASSSYGELFF.

V gene TRBV30 combines with J gene TRBJ1-5; possibly TRBD1 for D (6 bases). There are 15 residues in the CDR3. Trimming pared 4 bases from V and 0 bases from J, leaving 13 bases between. Germline-derived CDR1 and CDR2 are GTSNPN and SVGIG (reference sequence). Written as DNA, the CDR3 is TGTGCCTGGAAACAGGGAGAACTTAGCAATCAGCCCCAGCATTTT. Translating gives CAWKQGELSNQPQHF.

This chain links TRBV5-1 with TRBJ2-7; 7 bases fit TRBD1. Per germline, CDR1 SGHRS and CDR2 YFSETQ. The junction had 4 bases not matched to a gene; V was cut back by 0 bases and J by 4 bases. The CDR3 contains 14 residues. The CDR3 DNA reads TGCGCCAGCAGCTTGGGACAGGGCAGATACGAGCAGTACTTC. Translation gives CASSLGQGRYEQYF.

This sequence joins TRBV6-1 and TRBJ2-5; 8 nucleotides agree with TRBD2. Germline CDR1 MNHNS, CDR2 SASEGT. Trimming took 4 bases from V and 10 from J; bases not matched to a gene: 8. The CDR3 spans 13 residues. CDR3 sequence (DNA): TGTGCCAGCAGTGGACGGGAGGGTACGATCCAGTACTTC. Amino acid sequence: CASSGREGTIQYF.

The chain is built from TRBV2 and TRBJ2-5; the match to TRBD2 covers 12 bases. The CDR3 is 16 amino acids. Per germline, CDR1 SNHLY and CDR2 FYNNEI. V shed 4 bases and J 1 base; nucleotides not matched to a gene: 4. The CDR3 loop reads CASSGLAGAIQETQYF. Here the CDR3 DNA reads TGTGCCAGCAGTGGACTAGCGGGGGCGATCCAAGAGACCCAGTACTTC.

The V gene is TRBV7-2, the J gene TRBJ1-1; 8 bases align to TRBD1. This CDR3 is built from 16 residues. The V gene end was trimmed by 2 bases and the J gene end by 8 bases; junction bases not matched to a gene: 13. Germline CDR1 reads SGHTA; CDR2 reads FQGNSA. CDR3 nucleotide sequence: TGTGCCAGCAGCTTATACCAGGGGGCGGTTCAATTCGAAGCTTTCTTT. Translating gives CASSLYQGAVQFEAFF.

The chain combines TRBV11-2 with TRBJ2-7, with TRBD2 matching 11 bases. The CDR3 loop spans 18 amino acids. Germline lookup yields CDR1 SGHAT and CDR2 FQNNGV. V shed 0 bases and J 0 bases; nucleotides not matched to a gene: 7. The CDR3 here is CASSLEVLAGGPSYEQYF. CDR3 coding DNA: TGTGCCAGCAGCTTAGAGGTTCTAGCGGGGGGACCCTCCTACGAGCAGTACTTC.

This chain uses TRBV7-4 with TRBJ1-1; D gene uncertain. Germline V CDR1 and CDR2: SGHVT, SQSDAQ. V lost 5 bases, J lost 11 bases, and 21 bases lay in between. The CDR3 covers 14 residues. CDR3 region: CASSPPVRLAGAFF. The CDR3 DNA reads as TGTGCCAGCAGCCCCCCAGTGAGGCTGGCCGGGGCTTTCTTT.

This chain connects TRBV28 to TRBJ2-3, with 12 positions matching TRBD2. V lost 4 bases and J lost 1; bases outside the gene matches: 12. The CDR3 has 19 residues. Germline V lookup: CDR1 MDHEN, CDR2 SYDVKM. CDR3 protein: CASSSMGASGRDGTDTQYF. CDR3 nucleotide sequence: TGTGCCAGCAGTTCGATGGGTGCTAGCGGGAGGGACGGCACAGATACGCAGTATTTT.

The chain is built from TRBV10-3 and TRBJ2-5; the match to TRBD1 covers 8 bases. Germline V gene sequence: CDR1 ENHRY, CDR2 SYGVKD. V shed 5 bases and J 3 bases; nucleotides not matched to a gene: 8. CDR3 length: 15 amino acids. As DNA, the CDR3 is TGTGCCATCAGTAGACAGGGGTTGATCGAAGAGACCCAGTACTTC. As protein: CAISRQGLIEETQYF.

V and J are TRBV27 and TRBJ1-5; possible D gene TRBD1, 6 bases. The CDR3 runs 15 residues. The germline V gene encodes CDR1 MNHEY and CDR2 SMNVEV (reference sequence). The V gene lost 5 bases and the J gene lost 11 bases, with 22 bases spanning the gap. DNA for the CDR3: TGTGCCAGCAGTGCGTATACAGGGTCCATTGGGGCCCAGCATTTT. Protein product: CASSAYTGSIGAQHF.

The chain uses TRBV7-2 and TRBJ2-7; D is possibly TRBD1 (6 bases). Trimming removed 5 bases from V and 0 bases from J, with 8 bases in between. CDR3 size: 13 residues. CDR1 is SGHTA and CDR2 is FQGNSA in the germline V gene. CDR3: CASSGQNSYEQYF. CDR3 bases: TGTGCCAGCAGCGGACAGAACTCCTACGAGCAGTACTTC.

The V and J genes are TRBV19 and TRBJ2-3; 8 bases fit TRBD2. Trimming removed 8 bases from V and 3 bases from J; junction bases left unmatched: 1. The germline V gene encodes CDR1 LNHDA and CDR2 SQIVND (reference sequence). The CDR3 covers 12 residues. CDR3 sequence reads: CASRGGTDTQYF. As DNA, the CDR3 is TGTGCCAGTCGCGGGGGGACAGATACGCAGTATTTT.

The chain employs TRBV11-1 and TRBJ2-1; the match to TRBD2 covers 9 bases. This CDR3 contains 18 residues. Germline CDR1 is SGHAT and CDR2 is FQDESV (reference sequence). The ends lost 5 bases at V and 3 bases at J; junction bases unmatched: 14. The CDR3 DNA follows: TGTGCCAGCAGCCTAAGGGGCGGGGGGGCCTCCTACTACAATGAGCAGTTCTTC. Translated, it gives CASSLRGGGASYYNEQFF.

The chain has TRBV11-2 and TRBJ1-1, with no clear D. CDR3 length equals 15 residues. V shed 7 bases and J shed 1 base, with 16 bases lying between them. Germline assignment: CDR1 SGHAT and CDR2 FQNNGV. CDR3 bases: TGTGCCAGCAACCTACCAAAGAATTCGAACACTGAAGCTTTCTTT. This codes for CASNLPKNSNTEAFF.

This rearrangement joins TRBV10-1 to TRBJ2-3; no firm D call. The CDR3 has 13 amino acids. Trimming removed 2 bases at V and 2 bases at J, with 5 bases between. In germline, CDR1 is WNHNN, CDR2 SYGVQD (reference sequence). CDR3 sequence reads: CASSEPNTDTQYF. The CDR3 bases are TGCGCCAGCAGTGAGCCTAACACAGATACGCAGTATTTT.

The chain links TRBV11-2 to TRBJ2-5; a weak D match, TRBD1 (5 bases). Germline V gene lookup returns CDR1 SGHAT and CDR2 FQNNGV. Trimming cost V 10 bases and J 7 bases, with 19 bases left between them. The CDR3 contains 13 residues. The CDR3 region is CATTWGRDGTQYF. In DNA, the CDR3 is TGTGCCACCACATGGGGCAGGGATGGGACCCAGTACTTC.

The chain employs TRBV27 and TRBJ1-1; D perhaps matches TRBD1 (6 bases). V lost 6 bases and J lost 0, with 14 bases in between. This CDR3 has 15 residues. Per germline, CDR1 MNHEY and CDR2 SMNVEV (reference sequence). The CDR3 sequence: CASSRLGQLNTEAFF. The DNA of the CDR3 is TGTGCCAGCAGCAGACTTGGACAGCTGAACACTGAAGCTTTCTTT.

The chain carries TRBV29-1 and TRBJ2-4; 10 positions agree with TRBD1. Germline CDR1 and CDR2: SQVTM and ANQGSEA. J lost 8 bases, V lost 4 bases, and 8 bases had no gene match. This CDR3 has 14 residues. The CDR3 DNA sequence: TGCAGCGTTGGAGAAGGGACAGGGGTGGACATTCAGTACTTC. The encoded protein is CSVGEGTGVDIQYF.

The chain recombines TRBV2 with TRBJ2-1, with D possibly matching TRBD1 (5 bases). Trimming cost V 1 base and J 7 bases, with 14 bases left between them. CDR3 length equals 15 residues. CDR1 is SNHLY, CDR2 FYNNEI, per germline. The chain's CDR3 is CASSEVQGIGNEQFF. For the CDR3, the DNA is TGTGCCAGCAGTGAAGTCCAGGGAATAGGGAATGAGCAGTTCTTC. Together with reference TRBV2 and TRBJ2-1, the CDR3 gives the full variable domain: EPEVTQTPSHQVTQMGQEVILRCVPISNHLYFYWYRQILGQKVEFLVSFYNNEISEKSEIFDDQFSVERPDGSNFTLKIRSTKLEDSAMYFCASSEVQGIGNEQFFGPGTRLTVL.

V is TRBV4-1 and J is TRBJ1-5; D is perhaps TRBD1 (6 bases). Germline assignment: CDR1 MGHRA and CDR2 YSYEKL. Trimming removed 0 bases from V and 5 bases from J, with 17 bases in between. This CDR3 region has 17 residues. The CDR3 sequence: CASSQDLRGGGHQPQHF. As DNA, the CDR3 is TGCGCCAGCAGCCAAGACCTACGTGGGGGGGGCCATCAGCCCCAGCATTTT.

The rearrangement links TRBV29-1 to TRBJ1-2, with a weak D call TRBD1 (6 bases). Trimming cost V 7 bases and J 2 bases, with 11 bases left between them. This CDR3 is built from 12 residues. CDR1 is SQVTM, CDR2 ANQGSEA, per germline. The CDR3 is CSGRTENYGYTF. DNA for the CDR3: TGCAGCGGGAGGACAGAGAACTATGGCTACACCTTC. Supplemented by reference TRBV29-1 and TRBJ1-2, the full variable domain reads SAVISQKPSRDICQRGTSLTIQCQVDSQVTMMFWYRQQPGQSLTLIATANQGSEATYESGFVIDKFPISRPNLTFSTLTVSNMSPEDSSIYLCSGRTENYGYTFGSGTRLTVV.